This T cell receptor (beta chain) was sequenced for a study of cytomegalovirus exposure and HLA in healthy donors. Findings and caveats of the study: Later, TCR association rates were found to vary by HLA locus, highest for DRB1 and lowest for HLA-C. Researchers reported in a later analysis that a missense DCLRE1C variant was tied to TCR beta V- and J-gene trimming. In a later analysis, parvovirus B19, influenza, CMV and Epstein-Barr virus appeared linked to several top co-occurrence clusters. An analysis was carried out later, and it reportedly showed fewer N-insertions in an Asian-associated ancestry cluster than the approximately 660-donor mean.

The PCR ran on 60 Vbeta and 13 Jbeta primers. TCRdb keeps only in-frame clones here, not all; method: immunoSEQ multiplex PCR. Of around 130,000 clones listed, more than 80% are singletons. About this clone itself: The antigen is unknown.

The V gene's germline CDR1 is WSHSY and CDR2 SAAADI. With V trimmed by 2 bases and J by 0 bases, 8 bases remained unmatched. The CDR3 has 17 residues. The TCR sequence derives from a man aged 25-45 years in good health and CMV-seronegative. The rearrangement links TRBV10-2 to TRBJ1-1; 8 bases are shared with TRBD1. The sample consisted of PBMCs. CDR3 nucleotide sequence: TGCGCCAGCAGTGAGAACTCCGGGACAGGTTTGAACACTGAAGCTTTCTTT. It codes for CASSENSGTGLNTEAFF.